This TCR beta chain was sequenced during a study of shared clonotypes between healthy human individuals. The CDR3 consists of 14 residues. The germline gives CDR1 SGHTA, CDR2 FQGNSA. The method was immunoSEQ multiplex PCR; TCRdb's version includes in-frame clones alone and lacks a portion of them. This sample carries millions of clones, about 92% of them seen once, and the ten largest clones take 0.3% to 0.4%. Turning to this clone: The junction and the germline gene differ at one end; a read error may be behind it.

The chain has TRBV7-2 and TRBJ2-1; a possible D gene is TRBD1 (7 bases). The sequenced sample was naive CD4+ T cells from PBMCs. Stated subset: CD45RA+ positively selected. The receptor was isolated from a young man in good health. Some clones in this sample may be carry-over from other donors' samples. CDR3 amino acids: CASSLRSGGGPKVF. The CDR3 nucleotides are TGTGCCAGCAGCTTAAGGTCCGGAGGGGGCCCCAAGGTCTTC. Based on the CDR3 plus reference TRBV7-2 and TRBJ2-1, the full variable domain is GAGVSQSPSNKVTEKGKDVELRCDPISGHTALYWYRQSLGQGLEFLIYFQGNSAPDKSGLPSDRFSAERTGGSVSTLTIQRTQQEDSAVYLCASSLRSGGGPKVFGPGTRLTVL.